The source of this TCR beta chain is a study of blood T cells in healthy people across ages. Study-wide results and limits: Strong correlation was found linking TCR beta diversity to naive T cell percentage. Both higher diversity and more naive CD4+ cells marked long-lived donors when set against aged donors.

Deletions cut 2 bases from V and 7 bases from J, with 9 bases between. This CDR3 is built from 12 residues. The germline V gene encodes CDR1 SGHRS and CDR2 YFSETQ. On this clonotype: Its antigen is still unknown.

A second PCR, run for roughly 7 to 12 cycles, used a sample-barcoded 5' primer plus a J-beta primer mix. Each cDNA molecule received a tag from a template-switch adaptor that had 12 random nucleotides. TCRdb called the 5' RACE reads again in MiXCR, with one record for every CDR3 protein. Here the sample spans 1.5 million to 2 million distinct CDR3 sequences, about 30% being singletons. Donors ranged from roughly 6 to 100 years old and were healthy Caucasians in Russia. The receptor comes from a woman aged 25-40 years in good health. The sample consisted of blood. The chain uses TRBV5-1 and TRBJ1-1, with D perhaps matching TRBD1 (5 bases). The CDR3 region has the DNA TGCGCCAGCAGCTTAAACAGGAATGAAGCTTTCTTT. Translating gives CASSLNRNEAFF.